One sample yielded the 19 T cell receptor beta chains listed below, sequenced in a study of identifying expanded T cells in peripheral blood. Assay: immunoSEQ multiplex PCR; the TCRdb copy retains only in-frame clones and omits some. Among some 80,000 clones listed, roughly 90% were seen once. The sequenced sample was blood. These receptors were taken from a person aged 18 to 70 in good health.

The chain is built from TRBV11-2 and TRBJ2-3, with a possible D match to TRBD2 (6 bases). Germline V gene sequence: CDR1 SGHAT, CDR2 FQNNGV. CDR3 size: 16 residues. V gave up 0 bases and J gave up 9 bases, with 19 bases separating them. The DNA of the CDR3 is TGTGCCAGCAGCTTAGATCGTGGCGGGACGGGGTACACGCAGTATTTT. Its protein product is CASSLDRGGTGYTQYF.

Only a few counts were recorded for this clone. The CDR3 sequence is CASSYGENNSPLHF. The CDR3 DNA sequence: TGTGCCAGCAGTTACGGAGAAAATAATTCACCCCTCCACTTT. This rearrangement joins TRBV6-6 to TRBJ1-6; D uncertain. The length of the CDR3 is 14 residues. The V end was cut by 2 bases, the J end by 5 bases, with 7 bases between. From germline, CDR1 is MNHNY and CDR2 SVGAGI (reference sequence).

The chain combines TRBV29-1 with TRBJ1-5, with TRBD1 matching over 7 bases. J was trimmed by 5 bases and V by 6 bases; bases with no gene match: 7. This CDR3 is built from 13 residues. Germline V gives CDR1 SQVTM, CDR2 ANQGSEA. The CDR3 region has the DNA TGCAGCGTCGCACAGGGGTTTTATCAGCCCCAGCATTTT. Its translation: CSVAQGFYQPQHF.

The V call is TRBV6-1, the J call TRBJ1-1; D is undetermined. CDR1 is MNHNS and CDR2 is SASEGT in the germline V gene. The CDR3 extends over 12 amino acids. V was clipped by 5 bases and J by 1 base, with 5 bases between them. CDR3 in amino acids: CASSPGNTEAFF. CDR3 DNA sequence: TGTGCCAGCAGTCCAGGGAACACTGAAGCTTTCTTT.

The chain links TRBV28 to TRBJ1-5; tentatively, D is TRBD1 (5 bases). The CDR3 length is 16 residues. V lost 4 bases, J lost 4 bases, and 17 bases lay in between. From germline, CDR1 is MDHEN and CDR2 SYDVKM. The CDR3 protein is CASSSPRGGGNQPQHF. CDR3 coding DNA: TGTGCCAGCAGTTCTCCCCGCGGGGGAGGGAATCAGCCCCAGCATTTT.

This clone was recorded once. V is TRBV7-3 and J is TRBJ2-1; 11 bases agree with TRBD2. CDR1 SGHTA and CDR2 FQGTGA come from the germline V gene. The CDR3 consists of 15 residues. J gave up 5 bases and V 1 base, and 1 base lay outside the gene matches. The DNA for the CDR3 is TGTGCCAGCAGCTTAAAACTAGCGGGGGACAATGAGCAGTTCTTC. It specifies CASSLKLAGDNEQFF.

V and J are TRBV10-2 and TRBJ2-2; 8 nucleotides agree with TRBD1. Germline-derived CDR1 and CDR2 are WSHSY and SAAADI. The CDR3 is 14 residues long. The V gene end was trimmed by 6 bases and the J gene end by 1 base; junction bases not matched to a gene: 1. CDR3: CASRGQVNTGELFF. Here the CDR3 DNA reads TGCGCCAGCAGGGGACAGGTGAACACCGGGGAGCTGTTTTTT.

CDR3 loop: CASSPSTGTFSYEQYF. The CDR3 bases are TGTGCCAGCAGCCCCTCTACTGGGACCTTCTCCTACGAGCAGTACTTC. The genes are TRBV9 and TRBJ2-7; the D gene could be TRBD1 or TRBD2 (5 bases each). Germline V gene sequence: CDR1 SGDLS, CDR2 YYNGEE. The CDR3 totals 16 residues. With 4 bases removed from V and 0 bases from J, the gap between germline ends came to 17 bases.

The chain employs TRBV2 and TRBJ1-6; a possible D gene is TRBD1 (5 bases). Between the trimmed V and J ends, which lost 4 bases and 10 bases, there was a span of 14 bases. CDR3 length equals 14 residues. Germline CDR1 SNHLY, CDR2 FYNNEI. The CDR3 sequence: CASSGDYLGSPLHF. CDR3 sequence (DNA): TGTGCCAGCAGTGGGGACTACTTGGGATCACCCCTCCACTTT.

The chain joins TRBV7-6 to TRBJ2-1; a possible D gene is TRBD2 (7 bases). With 8 bases removed from V and 6 bases from J, the gap between germline ends came to 14 bases. CDR1 and CDR2 from the germline V gene are SGHVS and FNYEAQ. This CDR3 spans 13 amino acids. CDR3 nucleotide sequence: TGTGCCAGCGGCGGGGGCATGGGCAATGAGCAGTTCTTC. This translates into CASGGGMGNEQFF.

The chain carries TRBV2 and TRBJ2-4; D not resolved. CDR1 SNHLY and CDR2 FYNNEI come from the germline V gene. The ends were cut back, 3 bases at V and 1 base at J, with 4 bases in the middle. The CDR3 totals 13 residues. CDR3 in amino acids: CASSEGAKNIQYF. The CDR3 DNA reads as TGTGCCAGCAGTGAGGGGGCCAAAAACATTCAGTACTTC.

This rearrangement joins TRBV19 to TRBJ2-7; TRBD2 matches 14 bases. V gave up 1 base and J gave up 6 bases; unmatched junction bases: 5. Germline values: CDR1 LNHDA, CDR2 SQIVND (reference sequence). This CDR3 has 16 residues. The CDR3 DNA follows: TGTGCCAGTAGTATAGGGACTAGCGGGAGGTTCCGCGAGCAGTACTTC. Its protein is CASSIGTSGRFREQYF.

This chain links TRBV19 with TRBJ1-1; no definite D call. Germline V gives CDR1 LNHDA, CDR2 SQIVND (reference sequence). The CDR3 has 14 amino acids. V shed 10 bases and J shed 1 base, with 16 bases lying between them. The DNA for the CDR3 is TGTGCCACCAAGGATGTGGGAGGGAACACTGAAGCTTTCTTT. This encodes CATKDVGGNTEAFF.

The rearrangement joins TRBV27 to TRBJ1-5; no reliable D call. CDR3 length: 15 amino acids. V gave up 4 bases and J gave up 2 bases, with 12 bases separating them. Germline values: CDR1 MNHEY, CDR2 SMNVEV (reference sequence). CDR3 DNA sequence: TGTGCCAGCAGTTCCTCAACGTACGGCAATCAGCCCCAGCATTTT. As protein: CASSSSTYGNQPQHF.

The chain couples TRBV7-3 to TRBJ1-1, with 9 bases that match TRBD1. In germline, CDR1 is SGHTA, CDR2 FQGTGA. V lost 5 bases, J lost 6 bases, and 7 bases stayed unmatched. The CDR3 consists of 14 residues. In DNA, the CDR3 is TGTGCCAGCAGCCTTGGACAGGGGAGTTCTGAAGCTTTCTTT. This translates into CASSLGQGSSEAFF.

A single count supports this clone. The rearrangement links TRBV4-1 to TRBJ1-2; 9 bases line up with TRBD1. This CDR3 comprises 16 residues. V was pared by 0 bases and J by 8 bases, with 10 bases of the junction left unmatched. CDR1 and CDR2 from the germline V gene are MGHRA and YSYEKL. DNA for the CDR3: TGCGCCAGCAGCCAAGAGCGGTCACAGGGGGCGTCGGGCTACACCTTC. Protein sequence: CASSQERSQGASGYTF.

The V and J genes are TRBV6-6 and TRBJ1-1; possible D gene TRBD1, 5 bases. The V end was cut by 5 bases, the J end by 4 bases, with 8 bases between. The CDR3 runs to 12 residues. Germline CDR1 MNHNY, CDR2 SVGAGI (reference sequence). The CDR3 nucleotides read TGTGCCAGCAGTCCAGGGCTCACTGAAGCTTTCTTT. This translates into CASSPGLTEAFF.

V is TRBV2 and J is TRBJ2-7; no definite D call. Between the trimmed V and J ends, which lost 4 bases and 4 bases, there was a span of 5 bases. CDR1 SNHLY and CDR2 FYNNEI come from the germline V gene. This CDR3 has 11 amino acids. The DNA of the CDR3 is TGTGCCAGCAGTGGTTCGTACGAGCAGTACTTC. This encodes CASSGSYEQYF.

The chain links TRBV11-1 to TRBJ1-1; 7 positions agree with TRBD1. The CDR3 spans 12 residues. Germline V CDR1 and CDR2: SGHAT, FQDESV (reference sequence). J gave up 10 bases and V 0 bases, and 2 bases lay outside the gene matches. The CDR3 loop is CASSLAQGGAFF. In DNA form, the CDR3 reads TGTGCCAGCAGCTTAGCCCAGGGGGGAGCTTTCTTT.